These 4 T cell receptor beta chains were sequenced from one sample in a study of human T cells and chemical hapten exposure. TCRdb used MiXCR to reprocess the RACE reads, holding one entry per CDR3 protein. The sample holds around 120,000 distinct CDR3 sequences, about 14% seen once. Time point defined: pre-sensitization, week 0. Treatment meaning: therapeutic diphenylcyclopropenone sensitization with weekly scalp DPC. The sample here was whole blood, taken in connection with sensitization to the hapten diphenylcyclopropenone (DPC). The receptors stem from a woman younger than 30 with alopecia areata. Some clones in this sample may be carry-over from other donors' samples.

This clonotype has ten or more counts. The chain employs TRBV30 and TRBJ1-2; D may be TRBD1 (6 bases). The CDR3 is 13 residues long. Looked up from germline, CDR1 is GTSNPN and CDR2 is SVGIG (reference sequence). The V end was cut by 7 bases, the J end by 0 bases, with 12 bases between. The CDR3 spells CASARGPNYGYTF. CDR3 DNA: TGTGCCTCGGCCAGGGGCCCTAACTATGGCTACACCTTC. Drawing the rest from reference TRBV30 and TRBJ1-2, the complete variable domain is SQTIHQWPATLVQPVGSPLSLECTVEGTSNPNLYWYRQAAGRGLQLLFYSVGIGQISSEVPQNLSASRPQDRQFILSSKKLLLSDSGFYLCASARGPNYGYTFGSGTRLTVV.

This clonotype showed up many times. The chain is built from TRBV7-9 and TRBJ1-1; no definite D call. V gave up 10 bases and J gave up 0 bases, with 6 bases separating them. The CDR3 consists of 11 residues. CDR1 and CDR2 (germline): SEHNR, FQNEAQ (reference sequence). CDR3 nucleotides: TGTGCCACTCAAATGAACACTGAAGCTTTCTTT. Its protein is CATQMNTEAFF.

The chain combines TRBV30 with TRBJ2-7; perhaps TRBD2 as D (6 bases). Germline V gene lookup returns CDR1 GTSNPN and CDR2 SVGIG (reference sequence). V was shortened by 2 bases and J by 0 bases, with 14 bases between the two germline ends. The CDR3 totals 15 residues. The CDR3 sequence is CAWSYGGATSYEQYF. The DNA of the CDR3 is TGTGCCTGGAGTTACGGGGGAGCGACCTCCTACGAGCAGTACTTC.

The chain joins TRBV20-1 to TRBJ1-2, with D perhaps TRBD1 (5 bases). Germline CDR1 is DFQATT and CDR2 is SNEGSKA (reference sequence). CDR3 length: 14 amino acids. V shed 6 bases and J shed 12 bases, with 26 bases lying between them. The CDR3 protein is CSAESVHQTGKDTF. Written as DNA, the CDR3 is TGCAGTGCCGAGAGTGTACATCAAACAGGAAAGGACACCTTC.